The clone carrying this T cell receptor beta chain was seen only once. Recovery among Cohort 3 donors was established by two negative PCRs, clearance, or symptom resolution. Profiling relied on immunoSEQ multiplex PCR, and the TCRdb table lists in-frame clones only, not all of them. This sample has about 180,000 clones, with 80% to 90% found just once. This entry is derived from a study of blood T cell repertoires in COVID-19. CDR3 length equals 14 residues. CDR1 is SEHNR, CDR2 FQNEAQ, per germline (reference sequence). Deletions cut 2 bases from V and 0 bases from J, with 6 bases between. The specimen was PBMCs or T cells enriched from blood (not recorded which). This TCR derives from a woman aged 18-29 years who had recovered from COVID-19. The rearrangement joins TRBV7-9 to TRBJ2-3; D unclear. The CDR3 DNA reads TGTGCCAGCAGCTTAATCTCTAGCACAGATACGCAGTATTTT. Translated: CASSLISSTDTQYF.